This entry lists 2 T cell receptor beta chains sequenced from one sample in a study of blood T cells in healthy people across ages. A second PCR of roughly 7 to 11 cycles used a sample-barcoded 5' primer and a J-beta primer mix. TCRdb itself ran the 5' RACE reads through MiXCR, one entry per CDR3 protein. The table records 850,000 to 1,100,000 distinct CDR3 sequences, less than 45% of them present only once. Sequencing was done on a sample of blood. The receptors here all came from a man between 18 and 35 years old in good health.

A single count supports this clonotype. V and J are TRBV12-3 or TRBV12-4 and TRBJ1-3; D gene ambiguous. V was clipped by 3 bases and J by 8 bases, with 5 bases between them. CDR3 length: 11 residues. The CDR3 region is CASSLVDTIYF. CDR3 sequence (DNA): TGTGCCAGCAGTTTGGTAGACACCATATATTTT.

The CDR3 bases are TGTGCCAGCAGTTACGGGGGAGCAGAATTCACAGATACGCAGTATTTT. Translated: CASSYGGAEFTDTQYF. The chain has TRBV6-2 or TRBV6-3 and TRBJ2-3, with D perhaps given as TRBD1 or TRBD2 (5 bases each). The CDR3 spans 16 residues. V was clipped by 2 bases and J by 2 bases, with 14 bases between them. Germline-derived CDR1 and CDR2 are MNHEY and SVGEGT.